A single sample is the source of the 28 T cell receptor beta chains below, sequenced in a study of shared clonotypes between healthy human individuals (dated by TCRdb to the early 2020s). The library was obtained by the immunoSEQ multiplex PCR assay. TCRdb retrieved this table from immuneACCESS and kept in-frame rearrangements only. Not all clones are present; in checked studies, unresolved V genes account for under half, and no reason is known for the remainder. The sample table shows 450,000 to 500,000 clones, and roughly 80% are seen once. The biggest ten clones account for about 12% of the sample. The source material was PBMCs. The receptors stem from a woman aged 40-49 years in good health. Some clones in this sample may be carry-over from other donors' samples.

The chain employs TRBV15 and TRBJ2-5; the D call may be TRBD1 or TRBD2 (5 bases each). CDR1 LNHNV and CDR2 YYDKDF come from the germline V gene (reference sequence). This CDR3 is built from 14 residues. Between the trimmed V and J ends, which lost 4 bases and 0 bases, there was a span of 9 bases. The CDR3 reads CATSMGRYQETQYF. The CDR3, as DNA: TGTGCCACCAGCATGGGACGGTACCAAGAGACCCAGTACTTC.

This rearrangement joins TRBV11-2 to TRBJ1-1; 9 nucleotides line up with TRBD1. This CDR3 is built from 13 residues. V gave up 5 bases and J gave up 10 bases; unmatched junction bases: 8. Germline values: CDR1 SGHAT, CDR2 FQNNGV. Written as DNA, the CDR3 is TGTGCCAGCAGCGCCCTCCAGACAGGGGGAGCTTTCTTT. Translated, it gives CASSALQTGGAFF.

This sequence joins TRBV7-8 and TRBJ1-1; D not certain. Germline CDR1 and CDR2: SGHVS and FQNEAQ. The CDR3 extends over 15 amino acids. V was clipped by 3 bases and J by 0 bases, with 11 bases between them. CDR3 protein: CASSLGSGMNTEAFF. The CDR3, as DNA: TGTGCCAGCAGCTTGGGGTCTGGCATGAACACTGAAGCTTTCTTT.

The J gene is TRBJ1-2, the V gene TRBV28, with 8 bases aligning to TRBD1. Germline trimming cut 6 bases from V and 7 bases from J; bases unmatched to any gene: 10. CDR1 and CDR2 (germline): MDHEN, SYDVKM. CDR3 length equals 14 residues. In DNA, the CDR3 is TGTGCCAGCAGACGGACAGGGAGGTTTGGTGGCTACACCTTC. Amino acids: CASRRTGRFGGYTF.

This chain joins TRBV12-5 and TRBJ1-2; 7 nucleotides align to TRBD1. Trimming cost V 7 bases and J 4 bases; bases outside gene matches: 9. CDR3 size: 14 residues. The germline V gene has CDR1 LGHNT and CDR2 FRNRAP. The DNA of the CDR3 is TGTGCTAGTGCCCCCACAGGGGTCGCCTATGGCTACACCTTC. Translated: CASAPTGVAYGYTF.

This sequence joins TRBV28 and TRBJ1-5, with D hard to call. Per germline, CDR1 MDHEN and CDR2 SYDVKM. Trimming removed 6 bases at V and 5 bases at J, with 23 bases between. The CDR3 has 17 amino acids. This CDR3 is CASSPPSLPRGHQPQHF. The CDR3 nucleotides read TGTGCCAGCAGCCCACCCTCTCTCCCTAGAGGACATCAGCCCCAGCATTTT.

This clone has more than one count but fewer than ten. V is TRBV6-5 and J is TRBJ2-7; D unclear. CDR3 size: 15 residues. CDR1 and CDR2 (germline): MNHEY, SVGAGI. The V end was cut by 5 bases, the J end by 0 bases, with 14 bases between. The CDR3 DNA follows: TGTGCCAGCAGTCAGACGACTGATCTCTCCTACGAGCAGTACTTC. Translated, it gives CASSQTTDLSYEQYF.

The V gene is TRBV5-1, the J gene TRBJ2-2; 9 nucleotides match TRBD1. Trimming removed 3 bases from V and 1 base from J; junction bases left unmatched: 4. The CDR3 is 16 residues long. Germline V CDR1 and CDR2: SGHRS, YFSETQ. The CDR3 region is CASSWGQGVNTGELFF. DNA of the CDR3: TGCGCCAGCAGCTGGGGACAGGGAGTGAACACCGGGGAGCTGTTTTTT.

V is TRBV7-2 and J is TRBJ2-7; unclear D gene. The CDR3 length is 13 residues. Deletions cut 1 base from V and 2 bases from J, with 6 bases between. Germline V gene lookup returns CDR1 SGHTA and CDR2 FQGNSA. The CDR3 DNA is TGTGCCAGCAGCTTAGACCTTCCCTACGAGCAGTACTTC. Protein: CASSLDLPYEQYF.

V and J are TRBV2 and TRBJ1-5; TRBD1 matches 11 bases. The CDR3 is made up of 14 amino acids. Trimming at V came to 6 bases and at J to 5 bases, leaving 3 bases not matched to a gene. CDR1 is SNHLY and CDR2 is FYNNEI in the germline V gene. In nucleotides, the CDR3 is TGTGCCAGCAGCGTGGGACAGGGGGATCAGCCCCAGCATTTT. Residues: CASSVGQGDQPQHF.

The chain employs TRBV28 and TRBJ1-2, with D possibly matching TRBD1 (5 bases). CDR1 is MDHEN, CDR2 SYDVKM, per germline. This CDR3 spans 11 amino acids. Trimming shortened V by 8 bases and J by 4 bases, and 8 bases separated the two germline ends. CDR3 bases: TGTGCCAGCGAGACAGCCTATGGCTACACCTTC. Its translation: CASETAYGYTF.

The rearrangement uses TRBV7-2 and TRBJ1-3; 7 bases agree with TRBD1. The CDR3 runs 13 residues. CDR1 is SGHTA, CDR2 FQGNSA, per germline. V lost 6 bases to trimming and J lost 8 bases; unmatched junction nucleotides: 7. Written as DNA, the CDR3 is TGTGCCAGCAGTCGATACACAGGGGACACCATATATTTT. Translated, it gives CASSRYTGDTIYF.

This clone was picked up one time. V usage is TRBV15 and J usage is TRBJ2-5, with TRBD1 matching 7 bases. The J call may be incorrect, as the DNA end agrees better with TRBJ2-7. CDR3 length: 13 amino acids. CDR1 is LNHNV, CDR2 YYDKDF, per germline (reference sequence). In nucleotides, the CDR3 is TGTGCCACCAGCCGTGACAGGGACTACGAGCAGTACTTC. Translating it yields CATSRDRDYEQYF.

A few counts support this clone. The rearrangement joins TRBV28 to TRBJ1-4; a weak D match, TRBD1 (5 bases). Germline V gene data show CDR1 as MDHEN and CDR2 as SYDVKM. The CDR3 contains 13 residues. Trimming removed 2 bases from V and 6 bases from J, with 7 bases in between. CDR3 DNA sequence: TGTGCCAGCAGTTTACTGACAGATGAAAAACTGTTTTTT. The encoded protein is CASSLLTDEKLFF.

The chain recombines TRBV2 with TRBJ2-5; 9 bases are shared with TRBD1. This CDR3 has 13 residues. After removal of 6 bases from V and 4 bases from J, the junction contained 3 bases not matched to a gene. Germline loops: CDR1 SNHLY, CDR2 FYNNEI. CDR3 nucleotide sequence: TGTGCCAGCAGAGGGACAGGGCCAGAGACCCAGTACTTC. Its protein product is CASRGTGPETQYF.

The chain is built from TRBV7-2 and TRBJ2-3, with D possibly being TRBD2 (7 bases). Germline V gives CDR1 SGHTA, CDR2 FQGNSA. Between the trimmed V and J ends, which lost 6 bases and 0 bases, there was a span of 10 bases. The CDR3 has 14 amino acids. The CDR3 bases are TGTGCCAGCAGGGGGGGGCTTAGCACAGATACGCAGTATTTT. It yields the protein CASRGGLSTDTQYF.

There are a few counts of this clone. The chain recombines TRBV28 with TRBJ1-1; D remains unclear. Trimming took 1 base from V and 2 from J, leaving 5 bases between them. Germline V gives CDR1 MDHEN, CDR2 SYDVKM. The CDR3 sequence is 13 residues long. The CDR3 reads CASSLLRNTEAFF. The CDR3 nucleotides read TGTGCCAGCAGTTTATTAAGAAACACTGAAGCTTTCTTT.

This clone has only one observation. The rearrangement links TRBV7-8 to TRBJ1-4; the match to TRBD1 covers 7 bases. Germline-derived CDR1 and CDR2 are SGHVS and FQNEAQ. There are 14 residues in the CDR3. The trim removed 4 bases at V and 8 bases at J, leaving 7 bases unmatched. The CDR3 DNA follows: TGTGCCAGCAGCTCGAAGACAGGGAACGAAAAACTGTTTTTT. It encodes CASSSKTGNEKLFF.

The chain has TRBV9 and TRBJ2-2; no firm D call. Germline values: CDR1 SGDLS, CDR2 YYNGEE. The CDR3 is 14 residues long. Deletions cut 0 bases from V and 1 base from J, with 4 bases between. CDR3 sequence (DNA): TGTGCCAGCAGCGTAGATGGGAACACCGGGGAGCTGTTTTTT. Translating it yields CASSVDGNTGELFF.

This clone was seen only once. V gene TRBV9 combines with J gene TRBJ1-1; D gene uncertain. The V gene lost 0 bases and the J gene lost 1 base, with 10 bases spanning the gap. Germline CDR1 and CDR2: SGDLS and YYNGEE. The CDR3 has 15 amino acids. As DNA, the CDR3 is TGTGCCAGCAGCGTAGTGTACGGATCGAACACTGAAGCTTTCTTT. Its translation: CASSVVYGSNTEAFF. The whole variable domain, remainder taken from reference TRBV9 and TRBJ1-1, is DSGVTQTPKHLITATGQRVTLRCSPRSGDLSVYWYQQSLDQGLQFLIQYYNGEERAKGNILERFSAQQFPDLHSELNLSSLELGDSALYFCASSVVYGSNTEAFFGQGTRLTVV.

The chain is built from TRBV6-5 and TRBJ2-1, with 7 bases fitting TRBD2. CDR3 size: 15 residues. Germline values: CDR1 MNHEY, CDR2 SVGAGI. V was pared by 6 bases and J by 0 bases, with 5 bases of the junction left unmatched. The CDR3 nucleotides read TGTGCCAGCAGGGCCGGCGGGAGCTCCTACAATGAGCAGTTCTTC. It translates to CASRAGGSSYNEQFF.

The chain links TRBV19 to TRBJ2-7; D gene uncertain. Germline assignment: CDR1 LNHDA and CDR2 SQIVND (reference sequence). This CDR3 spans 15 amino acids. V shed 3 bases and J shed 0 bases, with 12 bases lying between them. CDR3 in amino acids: CASSIALASSYEQYF. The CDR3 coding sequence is TGTGCCAGTAGTATTGCGTTGGCGAGCTCCTACGAGCAGTACTTC.

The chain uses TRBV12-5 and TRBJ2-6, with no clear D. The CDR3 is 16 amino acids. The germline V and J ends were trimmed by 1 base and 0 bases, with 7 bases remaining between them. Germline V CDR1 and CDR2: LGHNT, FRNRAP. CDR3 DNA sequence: TGTGCTAGTGGTTTGGACATGGGCTCTGGGGCCAACGTCCTGACTTTC. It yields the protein CASGLDMGSGANVLTF.

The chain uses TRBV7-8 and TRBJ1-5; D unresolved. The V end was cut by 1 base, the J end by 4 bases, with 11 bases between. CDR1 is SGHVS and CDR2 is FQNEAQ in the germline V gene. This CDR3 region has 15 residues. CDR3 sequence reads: CASSLDGHPNQPQHF. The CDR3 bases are TGTGCCAGCAGCTTAGATGGGCACCCGAATCAGCCCCAGCATTTT.

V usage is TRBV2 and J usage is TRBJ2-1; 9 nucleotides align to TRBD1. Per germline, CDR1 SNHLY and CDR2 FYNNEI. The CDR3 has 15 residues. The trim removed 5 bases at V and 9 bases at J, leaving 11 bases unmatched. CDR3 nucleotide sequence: TGTGCCAGCAGTCCTAGGGGACAGGGCGGGGGTGAGCAGTTCTTC. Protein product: CASSPRGQGGGEQFF.

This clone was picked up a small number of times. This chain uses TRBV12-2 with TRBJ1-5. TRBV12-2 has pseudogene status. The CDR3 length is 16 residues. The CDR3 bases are TGTGCAAGTCGCTTGGGACGGCAACGGGGCAATCAGCCCCAGCATTTT. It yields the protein CASRLGRQRGNQPQHF.

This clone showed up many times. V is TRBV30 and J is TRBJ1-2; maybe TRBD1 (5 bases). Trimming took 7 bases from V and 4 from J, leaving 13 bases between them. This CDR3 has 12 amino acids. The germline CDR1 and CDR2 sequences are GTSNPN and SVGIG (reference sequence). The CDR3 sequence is CAFARDSYGYTF. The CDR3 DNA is TGTGCCTTTGCCCGGGACTCCTATGGCTACACCTTC.

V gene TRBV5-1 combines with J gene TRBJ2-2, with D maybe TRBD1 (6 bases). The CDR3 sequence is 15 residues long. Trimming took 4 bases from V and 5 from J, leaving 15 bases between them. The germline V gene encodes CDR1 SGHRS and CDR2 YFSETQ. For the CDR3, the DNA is TGCGCCAGCAGCCTCCAGACAGGAAGTACCGGGGAGCTGTTTTTT. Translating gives CASSLQTGSTGELFF.